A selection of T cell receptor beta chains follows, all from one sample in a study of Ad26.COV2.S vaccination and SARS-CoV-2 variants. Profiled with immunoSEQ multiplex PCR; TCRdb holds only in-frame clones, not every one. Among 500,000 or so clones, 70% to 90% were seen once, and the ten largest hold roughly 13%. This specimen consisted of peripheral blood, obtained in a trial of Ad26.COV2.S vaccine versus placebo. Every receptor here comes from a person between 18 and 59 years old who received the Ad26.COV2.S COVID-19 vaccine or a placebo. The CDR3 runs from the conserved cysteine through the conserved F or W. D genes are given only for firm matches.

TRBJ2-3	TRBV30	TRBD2	CAWSLAGGADTQYF
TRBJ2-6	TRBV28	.	CASTAPPGANVLTF
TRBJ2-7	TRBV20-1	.	CSATLLYEQYF
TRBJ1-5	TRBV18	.	CASSRNRVLNQPQHF
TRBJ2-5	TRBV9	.	CASSVEGLVQETQYF
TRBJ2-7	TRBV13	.	CATVRGRSYEQYF
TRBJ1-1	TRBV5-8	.	CASSLRDGRPEAFF
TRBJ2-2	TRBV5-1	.	CASNLGSGTGELFF
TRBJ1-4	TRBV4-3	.	CASSQDLATNEKLFF
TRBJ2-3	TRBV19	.	CASSATWAAGGTDTQYF
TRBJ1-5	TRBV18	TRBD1	CASSPTGGIDQPQHF
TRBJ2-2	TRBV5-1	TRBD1	CASSLGQGLNTGELFF
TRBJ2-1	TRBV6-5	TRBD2	CASIGGLNEQFF
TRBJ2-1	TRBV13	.	CASSPRVAWKNEQFF
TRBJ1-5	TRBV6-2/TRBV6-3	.	CASSSRVGSGQPQHF
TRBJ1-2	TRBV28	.	CASSFPGMSYGYTF
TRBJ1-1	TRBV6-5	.	CASSSPWGATEAFF
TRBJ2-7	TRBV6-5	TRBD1	CATSRDRGYYEQYF
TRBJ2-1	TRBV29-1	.	CSVEWDEQFF
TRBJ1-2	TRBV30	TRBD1	CAWSFRDRGLSDGYTF
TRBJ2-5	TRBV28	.	CASSWGGTGAQETQYF
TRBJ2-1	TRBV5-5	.	CASSLGRPYNEQFF
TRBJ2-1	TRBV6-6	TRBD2	CASSRRTGTRRTYNEQFF
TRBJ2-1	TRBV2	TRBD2	CASIAGAGEQFF
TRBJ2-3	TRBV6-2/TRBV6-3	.	CASSYSGGRPDTQYF
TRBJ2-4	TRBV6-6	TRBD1	CASSPGTGDLAKNIQYF
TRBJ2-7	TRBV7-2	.	CASSPGGRYEQYF
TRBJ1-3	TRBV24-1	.	CATSDFNLGGNTIYF
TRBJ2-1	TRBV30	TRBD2	CAWTGLAGPYNEQFF
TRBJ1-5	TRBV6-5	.	CASNPQTNQPQHF
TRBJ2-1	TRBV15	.	CATSRDRLGTDNEQFF
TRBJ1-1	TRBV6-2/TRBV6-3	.	CASSVGNTEAFF